These 30 T cell receptor beta chains came from one sample sequenced in a study of blood T cell repertoires in COVID-19. Sequencing was performed with immunoSEQ multiplex PCR; in TCRdb, only in-frame clones are kept and a portion is missing. The table includes 65,000 to 75,000 clones, about 81% detected once. Input material: peripheral blood. These receptors all stem from a man older than 75 with acute or convalescent COVID-19.

V and J are TRBV6-5 and TRBJ2-2; 8 bases agree with TRBD1. The CDR3 length is 14 residues. Germline V gene data show CDR1 as MNHEY and CDR2 as SVGAGI. The V segment lost 6 bases and the J segment 7 bases; nucleotides outside the gene matches: 7. The CDR3: CASRPGTGLGELFF. The CDR3 DNA sequence: TGTGCCAGCAGGCCAGGGACAGGACTCGGGGAGCTGTTTTTT.

The chain couples TRBV6-2 or TRBV6-3 to TRBJ2-5, with D tentatively TRBD1 (5 bases). The CDR3 extends over 13 amino acids. Germline CDR1 reads MNHEY; CDR2 reads SVGEGT. With 5 bases removed from V and 7 bases from J, the gap between germline ends came to 14 bases. The CDR3 loop is CASSDRGGVTQYF. The CDR3 DNA reads as TGTGCCAGCAGTGATAGGGGTGGGGTGACCCAGTACTTC.

This clone was detected only once. The chain recombines TRBV9 with TRBJ2-5; TRBD1 agrees at 8 bases. The germline V gene has CDR1 SGDLS and CDR2 YYNGEE. V was clipped by 4 bases and J by 0 bases; unmatched bases: 5. The CDR3 is 15 amino acids. In nucleotides, the CDR3 is TGTGCCAGCAGCACGCGGACAGGGAACCAAGAGACCCAGTACTTC. Protein product: CASSTRTGNQETQYF.

The rearrangement uses TRBV14 and TRBJ2-7; D unclear. The germline CDR1 and CDR2 sequences are SGHDN and FVKESK. The CDR3 loop spans 14 amino acids. Trimming pared 9 bases from V and 3 bases from J, leaving 18 bases between. CDR3 DNA: TGTGCCAGTGGCCCTCCCGCCCCCCACTACGAGCAGTACTTC. Translation gives CASGPPAPHYEQYF.

This rearrangement joins TRBV28 to TRBJ2-3; 8 bases agree with TRBD2. Per germline, CDR1 MDHEN and CDR2 SYDVKM. V shed 5 bases and J 3 bases; nucleotides not matched to a gene: 4. The CDR3 sequence is 14 residues long. The CDR3 bases are TGTGCCAGCAGTAGGCGGGGGGCAACAGATACGCAGTATTTT. Encoded protein: CASSRRGATDTQYF.

The chain employs TRBV18 and TRBJ1-1, with unresolved D. The germline CDR1 and CDR2 sequences are KGHSH and LQKENI. The CDR3 runs 12 residues. V lost 5 bases and J lost 5, with 9 bases in between. The DNA for the CDR3 is TGTGCCAGCTCAGGGCTCGGTACTGAAGCTTTCTTT. Protein product: CASSGLGTEAFF.

This chain uses TRBV6-6 with TRBJ1-1; TRBD1 matches 10 bases. The CDR3 runs to 15 residues. J was trimmed by 4 bases and V by 6 bases; bases with no gene match: 8. Germline CDR1 reads MNHNY; CDR2 reads SVGAGI (reference sequence). The CDR3 loop is CASSLLGQGGTEAFF. CDR3 DNA sequence: TGTGCCAGCAGCCTTCTTGGACAGGGGGGCACTGAAGCTTTCTTT.

The CDR3 DNA reads as TGTGCCAGCAGGACACCGAGCGGGAGTGGCGGGGGGACCCAGTACTTC. It yields the protein CASRTPSGSGGGTQYF. The chain has TRBV28 and TRBJ2-5; 8 bases match TRBD2. CDR1 and CDR2 from the germline V gene are MDHEN and SYDVKM. The CDR3 is 16 residues long. With 6 bases clipped from V and 7 bases from J, the junction kept 16 bases outside the gene matches.

V usage is TRBV5-6 and J usage is TRBJ2-7; 10 bases are shared with TRBD1. V was clipped by 3 bases and J by 1 base; unmatched bases: 1. Germline assignment: CDR1 SGHDT and CDR2 YYEEEE. The CDR3 is 14 residues long. CDR3 in DNA: TGTGCCAGCAGCTGGGACAGGGGTTCCTACGAGCAGTACTTC. Encoded protein: CASSWDRGSYEQYF. The entire variable domain, with the rest obtained from reference TRBV5-6 and TRBJ2-7, is as follows: DAGVTQSPTHLIKTRGQQVTLRCSPKSGHDTVSWYQQALGQGPQFIFQYYEEEERQRGNFPDRFSGHQFPNYSSELNVNALLLGDSALYLCASSWDRGSYEQYFGPGTRLTVT.

V and J are TRBV24-1 and TRBJ2-5; 8 nucleotides match TRBD2. This CDR3 has 15 residues. With 9 bases clipped from V and 5 bases from J, the junction kept 13 bases outside the gene matches. The germline gives CDR1 KGHDR, CDR2 SFDVKD. The CDR3 sequence: CATPPGRGKGETQYF. DNA of the CDR3: TGTGCCACCCCCCCCGGGAGGGGGAAGGGGGAGACCCAGTACTTC.

V usage is TRBV6-4 and J usage is TRBJ2-3, with TRBD2 identical over 7 bases. V trimming: 0 bases; J trimming: 0 bases; junction bases outside the gene matches: 9. This CDR3 contains 18 residues. The germline V gene encodes CDR1 MRHNA and CDR2 SNTAGT. CDR3 loop: CASSDSSGIWSSTDTQYF. The DNA of the CDR3 is TGTGCCAGCAGTGACTCCAGCGGGATTTGGTCTAGCACAGATACGCAGTATTTT.

The chain has TRBV7-2 and TRBJ1-6; perhaps TRBD1 as D (6 bases). Germline V gene sequence: CDR1 SGHTA, CDR2 FQGNSA. The CDR3 has 17 amino acids. V was cut by 2 bases and J by 7 bases, with 18 bases left in between. The CDR3 DNA sequence: TGTGCCAGCAGCTTATTCCCCGCTCGGGGGGGCAATTCACCCCTCCACTTT. Amino acid sequence: CASSLFPARGGNSPLHF.

The chain has TRBV24-1 and TRBJ1-1, with D possibly matching TRBD1 (5 bases). This CDR3 contains 13 residues. Germline CDR1 KGHDR, CDR2 SFDVKD. V was clipped by 4 bases and J by 1 base, with 6 bases between them. In DNA form, the CDR3 reads TGTGCCACCAGTGAAACAGGGAACACTGAAGCTTTCTTT. Amino acids: CATSETGNTEAFF.

The V and J genes are TRBV6-5 and TRBJ1-2; TRBD1 is a possible D gene (5 bases). V lost 5 bases and J lost 0, with 10 bases in between. This CDR3 is 14 amino acids long. Germline values: CDR1 MNHEY, CDR2 SVGAGI. CDR3 protein: CASSTLTANYGYTF. The CDR3 DNA reads as TGTGCCAGCAGTACTCTGACAGCTAACTATGGCTACACCTTC.

The CDR3 is CASSPASSGNTIYF. CDR3 in DNA: TGTGCCAGCTCACCCGCGAGCTCTGGAAACACCATATATTTT. The chain recombines TRBV18 with TRBJ1-3, with unresolved D. The CDR3 loop spans 14 amino acids. Germline V lookup: CDR1 KGHSH, CDR2 LQKENI. V gave up 3 bases and J gave up 0 bases, with 6 bases separating them.

The V call is TRBV6-2 or TRBV6-3, the J call TRBJ1-5, with D perhaps TRBD1 (6 bases). Germline CDR1 is MNHEY and CDR2 is SVGEGT. There are 16 residues in the CDR3. Trimming took off 2 bases at V and 5 bases at J, with 16 bases between the two ends. The CDR3 sequence: CASSYPGQGKDQPQHF. DNA for the CDR3: TGTGCCAGCAGTTACCCCGGGCAGGGGAAGGATCAGCCCCAGCATTTT.

The rearrangement uses TRBV2 and TRBJ1-2, with TRBD1 matching over 9 bases. The CDR3 is 14 residues long. Germline loops: CDR1 SNHLY, CDR2 FYNNEI. Germline trimming cut 7 bases from V and 3 bases from J; bases unmatched to any gene: 6. The CDR3 protein is CASKNRGRDYGYTF. CDR3 DNA: TGTGCCAGCAAGAACAGGGGGCGAGACTATGGCTACACCTTC.

The V gene is TRBV10-3, the J gene TRBJ1-5, with D perhaps matching TRBD1 (6 bases). V was shortened by 2 bases and J by 0 bases, with 8 bases between the two germline ends. From germline, CDR1 is ENHRY and CDR2 SYGVKD. This CDR3 is 15 amino acids long. For the CDR3, the DNA is TGTGCCATCAGTGAGGGACAGACTAGCAATCAGCCCCAGCATTTT. It translates to CAISEGQTSNQPQHF.

The chain employs TRBV3-1 (or the pseudogene TRBV3-2) and TRBJ2-3; 10 bases map to TRBD2. Germline CDR1 LGHDT, CDR2 YNNKEL (reference sequence). The ends lost 4 bases at V and 6 bases at J; junction bases unmatched: 7. The CDR3 runs to 15 residues. The chain's CDR3 is CASSPSAGGRDTQYF. Here the CDR3 DNA reads TGTGCCAGCAGCCCCTCAGCGGGGGGGAGGGATACGCAGTATTTT.

In its sample, this clone was seen a few times. The V gene is TRBV5-4, the J gene TRBJ1-1, with a tentative D call TRBD1 (5 bases). The CDR3 is made up of 13 amino acids. Germline V lookup: CDR1 SGHNT, CDR2 YYREEE (reference sequence). The V end was cut by 5 bases, the J end by 4 bases, with 12 bases between. CDR3 sequence: CASRDWGVTEAFF. The CDR3 nucleotides are TGTGCCAGCAGGGATTGGGGCGTCACTGAAGCTTTCTTT.

The chain carries TRBV5-6 and TRBJ2-7, with D perhaps matching TRBD1 (8 bases). The CDR3 extends over 14 amino acids. From germline, CDR1 is SGHDT and CDR2 YYEEEE. Trimming removed 4 bases at V and 4 bases at J, with 15 bases between. DNA for the CDR3: TGTGCCAGCAGCCCCGGACAGGGAGGGTACGAGCAGTACTTC. Amino acids: CASSPGQGGYEQYF.

The chain has TRBV2 and TRBJ2-1; 9 bases agree with TRBD2. Germline-derived CDR1 and CDR2 are SNHLY and FYNNEI. CDR3 length: 14 amino acids. With V trimmed by 8 bases and J by 9 bases, 11 bases remained unmatched. This chain's CDR3 is CASRGASGKGEQFF. The CDR3 DNA follows: TGTGCCAGCCGAGGGGCTAGCGGGAAGGGTGAGCAGTTCTTC.

The genes are TRBV5-1 and TRBJ2-5; 9 nucleotides line up with TRBD2. J gave up 1 base and V 5 bases, and 6 bases lay outside the gene matches. Germline loops: CDR1 SGHRS, CDR2 YFSETQ. This CDR3 region has 15 residues. The chain's CDR3 is CASSLDSGGQETQYF. The CDR3 bases are TGCGCCAGCAGTCTGGATAGCGGGGGCCAAGAGACCCAGTACTTC.

This chain connects TRBV7-2 to TRBJ1-6, with no clear D. Deletions cut 5 bases from V and 0 bases from J, with 11 bases between. The germline CDR1 and CDR2 sequences are SGHTA and FQGNSA. The CDR3 spans 16 residues. Written as DNA, the CDR3 is TGTGCCAGCAGCCCCTCGCCGAGCTCCTATAATTCACCCCTCCACTTT. Translating gives CASSPSPSSYNSPLHF.

This sequence joins TRBV5-4 and TRBJ1-4; D remains unclear. Trimming pared 0 bases from V and 3 bases from J, leaving 6 bases between. The CDR3 loop spans 14 amino acids. CDR1 is SGHNT, CDR2 YYREEE, per germline (reference sequence). Here the CDR3 DNA reads TGTGCCAGCAGCTTGGGAGCGTCTAATGAAAAACTGTTTTTT. Translation: CASSLGASNEKLFF.

The J gene is TRBJ1-5, the V gene TRBV1. TRBV1 is termed a pseudogene. The CDR3 totals 14 residues. CDR3 amino acids: CTSSPDLRGQPQHF. Written as DNA, the CDR3 is TGCACCAGCAGCCCCGATCTACGGGGTCAGCCCCAGCATTTT.

The V and J genes are TRBV18 and TRBJ1-1; 11 bases map to TRBD1. Germline V gene data show CDR1 as KGHSH and CDR2 as LQKENI. J gave up 6 bases and V 5 bases, and 2 bases lay outside the gene matches. This CDR3 is 13 amino acids long. CDR3 amino acids: CASSSGQGAEAFF. The DNA of the CDR3 is TGTGCCAGCTCATCGGGACAGGGGGCTGAAGCTTTCTTT.

The gene calls are TRBV19 and TRBJ2-2; 11 nucleotides agree with TRBD2. CDR1 and CDR2 (germline): LNHDA, SQIVND (reference sequence). The V and J ends lost 10 bases and 4 bases, in that order; junction bases with no gene match: 8. This CDR3 has 15 residues. CDR3 residues: CATFDSGRGTGELFF. The CDR3 DNA reads TGTGCCACCTTTGATAGCGGGAGGGGCACCGGGGAGCTGTTTTTT. Full variable domain (missing parts from reference TRBV19 and TRBJ2-2): DGGITQSPKYLFRKEGQNVTLSCEQNLNHDAMYWYRQDPGQGLRLIYYSQIVNDFQKGDIAEGYSVSREKKESFPLTVTSAQKNPTAFYLCATFDSGRGTGELFFGEGSRLTVL.

The genes are TRBV4-1 and TRBJ1-2; 10 bases map to TRBD1. Germline CDR1 and CDR2: MGHRA and YSYEKL. This CDR3 spans 17 amino acids. V was clipped by 3 bases and J by 7 bases; unmatched bases: 14. The CDR3 here is CASSHPAQGQGKGGYTF. The CDR3, as DNA: TGCGCCAGCAGCCACCCCGCGCAGGGACAGGGGAAAGGTGGCTACACCTTC.

This clone has just a few counts. J is TRBJ1-2 and V is TRBV7-9, with 9 nucleotides matching TRBD1. CDR1 is SEHNR and CDR2 is FQNEAQ in the germline V gene (reference sequence). The trim removed 1 base at V and 6 bases at J, leaving 18 bases unmatched. This CDR3 region has 19 residues. The CDR3 region is CASSLVLTRDRVIFHGYTF. The CDR3 nucleotides are TGTGCCAGCAGCTTAGTACTGACCCGGGACAGGGTAATCTTCCATGGCTACACCTTC.